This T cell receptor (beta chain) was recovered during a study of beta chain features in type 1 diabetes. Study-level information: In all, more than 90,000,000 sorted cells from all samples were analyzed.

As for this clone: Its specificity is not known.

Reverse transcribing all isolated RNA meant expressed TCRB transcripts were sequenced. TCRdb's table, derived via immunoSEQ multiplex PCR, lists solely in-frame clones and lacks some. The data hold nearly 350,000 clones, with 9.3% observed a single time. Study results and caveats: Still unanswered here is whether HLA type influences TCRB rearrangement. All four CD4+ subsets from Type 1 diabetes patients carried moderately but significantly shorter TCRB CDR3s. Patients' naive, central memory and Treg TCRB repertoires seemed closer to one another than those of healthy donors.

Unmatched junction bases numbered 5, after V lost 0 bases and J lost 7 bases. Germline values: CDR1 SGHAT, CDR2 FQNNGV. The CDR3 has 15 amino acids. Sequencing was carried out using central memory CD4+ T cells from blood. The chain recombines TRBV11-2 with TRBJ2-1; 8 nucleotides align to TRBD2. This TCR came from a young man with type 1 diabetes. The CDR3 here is CASSLERGANNEQFF. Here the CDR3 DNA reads TGTGCCAGCAGCTTAGAGCGGGGGGCGAATAATGAGCAGTTCTTC. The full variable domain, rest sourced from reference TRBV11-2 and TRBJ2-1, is EAGVAQSPRYKIIEKRQSVAFWCNPISGHATLYWYQQILGQGPKLLIQFQNNGVVDDSQLPKDRFSAERLKGVDSTLKIQPAKLEDSAVYLCASSLERGANNEQFFGPGTRLTVL.